Following are 30 T cell receptor beta chains from one sample sequenced in a study of T cell clonotyping in hematopoietic cell transplantation. The table came from immunoSEQ multiplex PCR; TCRdb's copy has only in-frame clones and leaves some out. Among a few thousand clones, around 92% were seen once, and the ten largest hold over 25%. The specimen was peripheral blood mononuclear cells, collected 100 days after allogeneic stem cell transplant. These receptors were collected from a male patient in his seventies who had an allogeneic stem cell transplant from an unrelated donor, so T cells may come from the graft donor. Some clones in this sample may be carry-over from other donors' samples.

The rearrangement joins TRBV4-3 to TRBJ2-5; the D gene is possibly TRBD2 (5 bases). V was cut by 1 base and J by 5 bases, with 14 bases left in between. The CDR3 totals 15 residues. Germline assignment: CDR1 LGHNA and CDR2 YSLEER. The CDR3 protein is CASSQVWSSRETQYF. CDR3 DNA sequence: TGCGCCAGCAGCCAAGTGTGGTCTAGCAGGGAGACCCAGTACTTC.

This chain links TRBV6-6 with TRBJ1-1, with D possibly matching TRBD1 (5 bases). The V gene lost 7 bases and the J gene lost 2 bases, with 11 bases spanning the gap. This CDR3 has 13 residues. CDR1 is MNHNY, CDR2 SVGAGI, per germline (reference sequence). CDR3 in amino acids: CASIFRDNTEAFF. CDR3 sequence (DNA): TGTGCCAGCATCTTCAGGGATAACACTGAAGCTTTCTTT.

J is TRBJ2-1 and V is TRBV11-2; 10 bases are a match to TRBD2. V lost 5 bases to trimming and J lost 5 bases; unmatched junction nucleotides: 6. CDR3 length: 15 amino acids. Germline CDR1 SGHAT, CDR2 FQNNGV. In DNA, the CDR3 is TGTGCCAGCAGCACGCGACTAGCGGGTGACAATGAGCAGTTCTTC. This gives the protein CASSTRLAGDNEQFF.

V and J are TRBV7-2 and TRBJ2-7; TRBD1 aligns across 8 bases. CDR3 length equals 14 residues. The trim removed 5 bases at V and 5 bases at J, leaving 8 bases unmatched. From germline, CDR1 is SGHTA and CDR2 FQGNSA. CDR3 protein: CASSTQTGADEQYF. For the CDR3, the DNA is TGTGCCAGCAGCACCCAGACAGGGGCCGACGAGCAGTACTTC.

J is TRBJ2-7 and V is TRBV6-6; TRBD2 aligns across 8 bases. The CDR3 has 14 amino acids. Per the germline V gene, CDR1 is MNHNY and CDR2 is SVGAGI (reference sequence). The V and J ends lost 6 bases and 3 bases, in that order; junction bases with no gene match: 7. The CDR3 here is CASRSPGGDYEQYF. CDR3 coding DNA: TGTGCCAGCAGATCCCCGGGGGGGGACTACGAGCAGTACTTC.

The V gene is TRBV11-2, the J gene TRBJ2-7, with TRBD1 matching 12 bases. V gave up 5 bases and J gave up 6 bases; unmatched junction bases: 5. This CDR3 region has 14 residues. CDR1 and CDR2 from the germline V gene are SGHAT and FQNNGV. CDR3 amino acids: CASSNGTGGFEQYF. The CDR3 DNA reads as TGTGCCAGCAGCAACGGGACAGGGGGCTTCGAGCAGTACTTC.

The V and J genes are TRBV29-1 and TRBJ2-7; 7 positions agree with TRBD1. The CDR3 has 12 residues. V dropped 4 bases and J dropped 3; count of bases not matched to a gene: 3. The germline V gene has CDR1 SQVTM and CDR2 ANQGSEA. This chain's CDR3 is CSVGQGDYEQYF. CDR3 DNA sequence: TGCAGCGTTGGACAGGGAGACTACGAGCAGTACTTC.

V is TRBV5-6 and J is TRBJ1-1, with 7 bases matching TRBD1. With V trimmed by 1 base and J by 0 bases, 6 bases remained unmatched. Germline lookup yields CDR1 SGHDT and CDR2 YYEEEE. This CDR3 region has 16 residues. CDR3 DNA: TGTGCCAGCAGCTTGACAGGGGCCGGCATGAACACTGAAGCTTTCTTT. As protein: CASSLTGAGMNTEAFF.

The V call is TRBV29-1, the J call TRBJ2-7; 8 positions match TRBD2. J lost 3 bases, V lost 7 bases, and 5 bases had no gene match. The CDR3 is 12 amino acids. Germline CDR1 reads SQVTM; CDR2 reads ANQGSEA. The CDR3 DNA follows: TGCAGCGGCACCGGGACTAGCTACGAGCAGTACTTC. This sequence encodes CSGTGTSYEQYF.

The chain is built from TRBV29-1 and TRBJ1-1; possibly TRBD1 for D (5 bases). Trimming stripped 3 bases from V and 6 bases from J, with 14 bases between. Germline V CDR1 and CDR2: SQVTM, ANQGSEA. The CDR3 sequence is 13 residues long. CDR3 coding DNA: TGCAGCGTTGAGTGGCCTGGGGGGTCTGAAGCTTTCTTT. As protein: CSVEWPGGSEAFF.

The chain combines TRBV28 with TRBJ2-7; D perhaps matches TRBD2 (6 bases). The V gene lost 5 bases and the J gene lost 6 bases, with 20 bases spanning the gap. Germline V gene data show CDR1 as MDHEN and CDR2 as SYDVKM. The CDR3 has 15 residues. The CDR3 coding sequence is TGTGCCAGCAGTCCATCATCGGGGAGGTCTAGCGAGCAGTACTTC. It is translated as CASSPSSGRSSEQYF.

The genes are TRBV6-1 and TRBJ2-7; D is perhaps TRBD1 (6 bases). The germline CDR1 and CDR2 sequences are MNHNS and SASEGT. This CDR3 has 13 amino acids. V was pared by 4 bases and J by 4 bases, with 11 bases between. CDR3 in amino acids: CASSAGTPYEQYF. The CDR3 nucleotides read TGTGCCAGCAGTGCCGGGACACCTTACGAGCAGTACTTC.

This CDR3 is CASSPGLADLGELFF. The CDR3 region has the DNA TGTGCCAGCAGTCCGGGACTAGCGGATCTCGGGGAGCTGTTTTTT. The chain links TRBV7-3 to TRBJ2-2, with 11 nucleotides matching TRBD2. V shed 6 bases, J shed 7 bases, and the junction held 7 bases outside the gene matches. Germline CDR1 reads SGHTA; CDR2 reads FQGTGA. This CDR3 has 15 residues.

This clone was seen only once. V and J are TRBV19 and TRBJ2-5; D is perhaps TRBD2 (5 bases). V was pared by 3 bases and J by 2 bases, with 13 bases between. The CDR3 runs to 15 residues. The germline V gene encodes CDR1 LNHDA and CDR2 SQIVND (reference sequence). CDR3 residues: CASSMGASSQETQYF. DNA of the CDR3: TGTGCCAGTAGTATGGGAGCGAGCTCTCAAGAGACCCAGTACTTC. Drawing the rest from reference TRBV19 and TRBJ2-5, the complete variable domain is DGGITQSPKYLFRKEGQNVTLSCEQNLNHDAMYWYRQDPGQGLRLIYYSQIVNDFQKGDIAEGYSVSREKKESFPLTVTSAQKNPTAFYLCASSMGASSQETQYFGPGTRLLVL.

A note on this clone: Because the CDR3's place on the DNA is in doubt, the DNA is left out and the CDR3 is given as listed by TCRdb. This chain connects TRBV28 to TRBJ2-7; the table's D call, TRBD2, has no DNA check behind it. Germline assignment: CDR1 MDHEN and CDR2 SYDVKM. The CDR3 is 15 amino acids in total, end residues counted. This CDR3 is CASSTSRRGGYEQYF.

This chain connects TRBV5-1 to TRBJ2-7, with D possibly TRBD2 on 7 matching bases. CDR3 length: 14 residues. Trimming took off 5 bases at V and 1 base at J, with 13 bases between the two ends. Germline V gene data show CDR1 as SGHRS and CDR2 as YFSETQ. The CDR3 bases are TGCGCCAGCAGGGCAGGGAGGGGGTCCTACGAGCAGTACTTC. Protein: CASRAGRGSYEQYF.

The chain joins TRBV13 to TRBJ2-7, with D perhaps TRBD2 (7 bases). This CDR3 is 16 amino acids long. The V gene lost 5 bases and the J gene lost 1 base, with 18 bases spanning the gap. Germline CDR1 reads PRHDT; CDR2 reads FYEKMQ (reference sequence). The CDR3 loop is CASSPGRGAQSYEQYF. CDR3 coding DNA: TGTGCCAGCAGCCCCGGACGGGGGGCGCAATCCTACGAGCAGTACTTC.

The J gene is TRBJ2-3, the V gene TRBV30; D unresolved. Between the trimmed V and J ends, which lost 2 bases and 5 bases, there was a span of 5 bases. Germline loops: CDR1 GTSNPN, CDR2 SVGIG (reference sequence). The CDR3 is made up of 11 amino acids. The CDR3 bases are TGTGCCTGGAGTCCGAGAGATACGCAGTATTTT. Its translation: CAWSPRDTQYF.

The rearrangement links TRBV28 to TRBJ2-7; a weak D match, TRBD1 (6 bases). CDR1 and CDR2 from the germline V gene are MDHEN and SYDVKM. V was cut by 6 bases and J by 3 bases, with 24 bases left in between. The CDR3 has 17 amino acids. The CDR3 spells CASREYRRAGDRYEQYF. CDR3 sequence (DNA): TGTGCCAGCAGGGAATACCGGCGAGCAGGGGATCGCTACGAGCAGTACTTC.

A single count supports this clone. The CDR3 nucleotides read TGCAGCACGATGGGGGGGCTCGGCTCCCCAGATACGCAGTATTTT. This encodes CSTMGGLGSPDTQYF. The genes are TRBV29-1 and TRBJ2-3; a weak D match, TRBD2 (7 bases). Germline CDR1 is SQVTM and CDR2 is ANQGSEA. Between the trimmed V and J ends, which lost 8 bases and 4 bases, there was a span of 22 bases. The CDR3 loop spans 15 amino acids.

This chain connects TRBV29-1 to TRBJ2-7; no clear D. Looked up from germline, CDR1 is SQVTM and CDR2 is ANQGSEA. Trimming cost V 6 bases and J 3 bases, with 12 bases left between them. The CDR3 runs 12 residues. Here the CDR3 DNA reads TGCAGCGTAGAACAACAGAACTACGAGCAGTACTTC. Amino acids: CSVEQQNYEQYF.

The chain couples TRBV5-4 to TRBJ2-6, with 7 positions matching TRBD2. With V trimmed by 0 bases and J by 3 bases, 6 bases remained unmatched. The CDR3 loop spans 17 amino acids. Germline V gene lookup returns CDR1 SGHNT and CDR2 YYREEE (reference sequence). CDR3 in amino acids: CASSLVGGLYGANVLTF. CDR3 nucleotides: TGTGCCAGCAGCTTGGTGGGGGGGTTGTATGGGGCCAACGTCCTGACTTTC.

The chain is built from TRBV6-4 and TRBJ2-3; D possibly uses TRBD1 or TRBD2 (6 bases each). CDR1 is MRHNA and CDR2 is SNTAGT in the germline V gene. V gave up 4 bases and J gave up 5 bases, with 19 bases separating them. This CDR3 is built from 16 residues. The CDR3 here is CASSVGVGGYGDTQYF. CDR3 nucleotide sequence: TGTGCCAGCAGTGTTGGCGTAGGGGGGTACGGAGATACGCAGTATTTT.

This clone was seen more than once but under ten times. The chain joins TRBV19 to TRBJ2-6, with TRBD2 as a possible D gene (5 bases). The CDR3 extends over 13 amino acids. V lost 5 bases, J lost 8 bases, and 10 bases lay in between. From germline, CDR1 is LNHDA and CDR2 SQIVND (reference sequence). The CDR3 spells CASSLYGTNVLTF. DNA for the CDR3: TGTGCCAGTAGTTTGTACGGGACCAACGTCCTGACTTTC.

This rearrangement joins TRBV6-1 to TRBJ2-5; D could derive from TRBD1 or TRBD2 (5 bases each). V lost 5 bases to trimming and J lost 2 bases, with 9 bases between them. Germline CDR1 is MNHNS and CDR2 is SASEGT. The CDR3 sequence is 13 residues long. CDR3 nucleotide sequence: TGTGCCAGCAGTTGGGACCATCAAGAGACCCAGTACTTC. Translation gives CASSWDHQETQYF.

The CDR3 region has the DNA TGCGCCAGCAGTCAGTCGGGGGTGAAACCCATAGGGGATGAGCAGTTCTTC. Residues: CASSQSGVKPIGDEQFF. This chain uses TRBV23-1 with TRBJ2-1; tentatively, D is TRBD2 (6 bases). TRBV23-1 qualifies as an ORF whose function is uncertain. V was shortened by 3 bases and J by 8 bases, with 23 bases between the two germline ends. The CDR3 spans 17 residues.

The chain couples TRBV4-3 to TRBJ2-7; no firm D call. CDR1 LGHNA and CDR2 YSLEER come from the germline V gene. This CDR3 is built from 14 residues. Trimming removed 0 bases from V and 6 bases from J, with 12 bases in between. The CDR3 DNA is TGCGCCAGCAGCCAAGATCATAGGAGCGTCGAGCAGTACTTC. It codes for CASSQDHRSVEQYF.

V usage is TRBV6-5 and J usage is TRBJ2-5, with a weak D call TRBD1 (6 bases). CDR1 and CDR2 (germline): MNHEY, SVGAGI. Trimming removed 4 bases from V and 0 bases from J, with 15 bases in between. The CDR3 is 16 amino acids. CDR3 sequence: CASSSLGTRYQETQYF. The DNA of the CDR3 is TGTGCCAGCAGTTCCCTCGGGACACGGTACCAAGAGACCCAGTACTTC.

V usage is TRBV7-2 and J usage is TRBJ1-1, with D tentatively TRBD1 (6 bases). The CDR3 extends over 15 amino acids. Trimming pared 5 bases from V and 0 bases from J, leaving 13 bases between. Germline assignment: CDR1 SGHTA and CDR2 FQGNSA. The CDR3 loop is CASSPIQGMNTEAFF. CDR3 DNA sequence: TGTGCCAGCAGCCCAATACAGGGTATGAACACTGAAGCTTTCTTT.

This clone appeared once. The chain employs TRBV5-1 and TRBJ2-3, with D tentatively TRBD1 (5 bases). The CDR3 has 14 amino acids. V was clipped by 0 bases and J by 4 bases, with 9 bases between them. Germline V gene lookup returns CDR1 SGHRS and CDR2 YFSETQ. CDR3: CASSLGSGPDTQYF. CDR3 nucleotides: TGCGCCAGCAGCTTGGGGTCAGGGCCAGATACGCAGTATTTT.